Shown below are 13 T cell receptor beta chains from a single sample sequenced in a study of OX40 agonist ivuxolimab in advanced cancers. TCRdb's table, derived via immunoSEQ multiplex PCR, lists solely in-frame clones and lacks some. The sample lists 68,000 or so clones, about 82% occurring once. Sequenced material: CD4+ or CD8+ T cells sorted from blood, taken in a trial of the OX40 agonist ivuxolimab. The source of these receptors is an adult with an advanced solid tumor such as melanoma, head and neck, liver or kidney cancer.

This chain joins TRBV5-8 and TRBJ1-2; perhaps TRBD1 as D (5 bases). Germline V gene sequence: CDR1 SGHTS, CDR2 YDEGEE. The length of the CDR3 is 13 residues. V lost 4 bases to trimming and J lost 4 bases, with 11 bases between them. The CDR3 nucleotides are TGTGCCAGCAGCCCGCGGGGCAGCTATGGCTACACCTTC. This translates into CASSPRGSYGYTF.

The chain's CDR3 is CASSPRQGTDTQYF. CDR3 nucleotides: TGTGCCAGCTCCCCAAGACAGGGGACAGATACGCAGTATTTT. This sequence joins TRBV18 and TRBJ2-3, with 8 bases fitting TRBD1. Unmatched junction bases numbered 5, after V lost 6 bases and J lost 3 bases. The CDR3 totals 14 residues. Germline assignment: CDR1 KGHSH and CDR2 LQKENI.

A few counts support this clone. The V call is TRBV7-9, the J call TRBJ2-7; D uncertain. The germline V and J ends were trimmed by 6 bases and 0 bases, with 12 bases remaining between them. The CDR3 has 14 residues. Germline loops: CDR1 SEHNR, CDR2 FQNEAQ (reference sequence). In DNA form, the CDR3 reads TGTGCCAGCAGTGACCCGAGGAGCTCCTACGAGCAGTACGTC. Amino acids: CASSDPRSSYEQYV.

CDR3 loop: CASSRTRDEQFF. CDR3 nucleotide sequence: TGTGCCAGCAGCAGAACCAGGGATGAGCAGTTCTTC. The gene calls are TRBV28 and TRBJ2-1; a possible D gene is TRBD1 (5 bases). The CDR3 is 12 amino acids. Trimming took 6 bases from V and 8 from J, leaving 11 bases between them. Germline-derived CDR1 and CDR2 are MDHEN and SYDVKM.

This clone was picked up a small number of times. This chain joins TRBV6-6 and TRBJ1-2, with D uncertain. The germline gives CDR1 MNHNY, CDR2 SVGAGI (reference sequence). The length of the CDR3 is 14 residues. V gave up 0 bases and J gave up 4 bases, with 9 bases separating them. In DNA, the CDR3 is TGTGCCAGCAGTTACTCGGAAACAAGCTATGGCTACACCTTC. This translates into CASSYSETSYGYTF.

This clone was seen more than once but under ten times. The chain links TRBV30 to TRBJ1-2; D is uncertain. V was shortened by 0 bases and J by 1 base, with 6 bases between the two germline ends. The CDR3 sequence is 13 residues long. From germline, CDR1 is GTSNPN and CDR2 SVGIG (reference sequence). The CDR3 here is CAWSVPLNYGYTF. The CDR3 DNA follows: TGTGCCTGGAGTGTACCCCTTAACTATGGCTACACCTTC.

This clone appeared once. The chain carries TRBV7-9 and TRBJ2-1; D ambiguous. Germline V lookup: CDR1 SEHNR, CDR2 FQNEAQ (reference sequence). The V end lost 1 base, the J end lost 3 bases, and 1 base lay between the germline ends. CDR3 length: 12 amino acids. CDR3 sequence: CASSLVYNEQFF. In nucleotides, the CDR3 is TGTGCCAGCAGCTTAGTCTACAATGAGCAGTTCTTC.

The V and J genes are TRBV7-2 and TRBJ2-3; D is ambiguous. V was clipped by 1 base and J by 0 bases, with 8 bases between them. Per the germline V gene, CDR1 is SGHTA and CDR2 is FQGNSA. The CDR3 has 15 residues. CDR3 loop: CASSLVRVSTDTQYF. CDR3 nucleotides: TGTGCCAGCAGCTTAGTTCGGGTTAGCACAGATACGCAGTATTTT.

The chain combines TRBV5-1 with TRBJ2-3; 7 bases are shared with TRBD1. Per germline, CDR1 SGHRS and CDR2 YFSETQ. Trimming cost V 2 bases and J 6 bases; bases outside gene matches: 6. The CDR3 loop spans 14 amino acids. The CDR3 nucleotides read TGCGCCAGCAGCTTTAGGGGGCCTGTCGATACGCAGTATTTT. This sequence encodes CASSFRGPVDTQYF.

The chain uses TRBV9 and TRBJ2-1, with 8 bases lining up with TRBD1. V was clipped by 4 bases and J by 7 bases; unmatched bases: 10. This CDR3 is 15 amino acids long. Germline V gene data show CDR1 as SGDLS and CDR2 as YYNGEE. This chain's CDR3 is CASSPRQGRTNEQFF. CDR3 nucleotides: TGTGCCAGCAGCCCTCGACAGGGGCGAACAAATGAGCAGTTCTTC.

The CDR3 DNA reads as TGTGCCAGCTATTGGGGACTAGCGGCTTACAATGAGCAGTTCTTC. This encodes CASYWGLAAYNEQFF. The V call is TRBV2, the J call TRBJ2-1; 11 bases fit TRBD2. V shed 8 bases and J 4 bases; nucleotides not matched to a gene: 7. Germline V CDR1 and CDR2: SNHLY, FYNNEI. The CDR3 consists of 15 residues.

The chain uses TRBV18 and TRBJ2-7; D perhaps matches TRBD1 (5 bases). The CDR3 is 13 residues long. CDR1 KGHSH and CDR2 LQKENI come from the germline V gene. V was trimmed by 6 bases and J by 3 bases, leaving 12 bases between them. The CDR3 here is CASSRDLNYEQYF. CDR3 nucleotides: TGTGCCAGCTCCAGGGATTTAAACTACGAGCAGTACTTC.

CDR3 region: CASSGVAGVNEQFF. CDR3 DNA: TGCGCCAGCAGTGGGGTAGCGGGAGTCAATGAGCAGTTCTTC. The rearrangement uses TRBV4-3 and TRBJ2-1; 9 bases fit TRBD2. The CDR3 is made up of 14 amino acids. V was clipped by 6 bases and J by 6 bases; unmatched bases: 6. Germline V gene data show CDR1 as LGHNA and CDR2 as YSLEER.